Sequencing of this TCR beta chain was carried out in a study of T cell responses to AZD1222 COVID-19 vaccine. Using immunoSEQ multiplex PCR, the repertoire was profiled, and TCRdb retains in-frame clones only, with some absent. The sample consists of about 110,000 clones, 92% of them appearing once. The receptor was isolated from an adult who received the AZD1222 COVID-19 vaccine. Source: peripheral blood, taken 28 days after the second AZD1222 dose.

The CDR3 loop reads CATSDLRGGEQFF. The DNA of the CDR3 is TGTGCCACCAGTGATTTGAGGGGAGGTGAGCAGTTCTTC. This chain connects TRBV24-1 to TRBJ2-1; a possible D gene is TRBD2 (6 bases). Germline lookup yields CDR1 KGHDR and CDR2 SFDVKD. CDR3 length equals 13 residues. Trimming left V 0 bases short and J 9 bases short, with 8 bases between.